These T cell receptor beta chains were read from a single sample in a study of blood T cell repertoires in COVID-19. Produced via immunoSEQ multiplex PCR; TCRdb's table is partial and in-frame only. This table has over 150,000 clones, about 81% appearing once. Sequencing input: PBMCs or T cells enriched from blood (not recorded which). These receptors were collected from a man over 45 who had recovered from COVID-19. Both conserved end residues are part of each CDR3. D genes are given only for firm matches. Clone size is given for some rows only: seen once, a few or many times, or a class if the clone is expanded.

V	size	length	J	D	CDR3	DNA
TRBV6-1	.	13	TRBJ2-3	.	CASSEITRRTQYF	TGTGCCAGCAGTGAGATCACTAGACGTACGCAGTATTTT
TRBV11-2	.	15	TRBJ2-5	.	CASSLPGVAGETQYF	TGTGCCAGCAGCTTACCGGGGGTAGCCGGGGAGACCCAGTACTTC
TRBV10-2	.	14	TRBJ2-1	TRBD2	CASGSGGSYNEQFF	TGCGCCAGCGGTAGCGGGGGGTCCTACAATGAGCAGTTCTTC
TRBV5-6	.	14	TRBJ1-2	TRBD1	CASSLDRGAYGYTF	TGTGCCAGCAGCTTGGACAGGGGAGCCTATGGCTACACCTTC
TRBV7-8	.	14	TRBJ1-3	TRBD1	CASSVGTAGNTIYF	TGTGCCAGCAGCGTCGGGACAGCTGGAAACACCATATATTTT
TRBV25-1	.	17	TRBJ1-3	.	CASSDPPDKSSGNTIYF	TGTGCCAGCAGTGATCCTCCTGACAAGAGCTCTGGAAACACCATATATTTT
TRBV7-2	.	15	TRBJ2-5	TRBD2	CASSLGGGASETQYF	TGTGCCAGCAGCTTAGGCGGGGGGGCCTCAGAGACCCAGTACTTC
TRBV7-9	.	17	TRBJ2-5	TRBD2	CASSPPLTSGTKETQYF	TGTGCCAGCAGCCCTCCCCTTACTAGCGGAACCAAGGAGACCCAGTACTTC
TRBV18	.	13	TRBJ1-5	TRBD1	CASTTGMGQPQHF	TGTGCCAGTACGACAGGGATGGGTCAGCCCCAGCATTTT
TRBV5-1	once	14	TRBJ1-3	.	CASSLKGSGNTIYF	TGCGCCAGCAGCTTGAAGGGGTCTGGAAACACCATATATTTT
TRBV24-1	.	15	TRBJ2-2	TRBD1	CATSPGQGADGELFF	TGTGCCACCAGCCCGGGGCAGGGGGCCGACGGGGAGCTGTTTTTT
TRBV4-1	.	16	TRBJ1-4	TRBD1	CASSQERTGTNEKLFF	TGCGCCAGCAGCCAAGAACGGACAGGAACTAATGAAAAACTGTTTTTT
TRBV19	.	14	TRBJ1-6	.	CASSMGQGGSPLHF	TGTGCCAGTAGTATGGGGCAGGGTGGATCACCCCTCCACTTT
TRBV19	.	16	TRBJ1-3	.	CASSILSTVSGNTIYF	TGTGCCAGTAGTATATTAAGTACAGTCTCTGGAAACACCATATATTTT
TRBV14	.	13	TRBJ1-2	.	CASSQTRVDGYTF	TGTGCCAGCAGCCAAACCAGGGTGGATGGCTACACCTTC
TRBV6-5	.	16	TRBJ2-4	TRBD2	CASSYSRGGAKNIQYF	TGTGCCAGCAGTTACTCTCGCGGGGGGGCCAAAAACATTCAGTACTTC
TRBV6-5	.	14	TRBJ1-1	.	CASRNDRLNTEAFF	TGTGCCAGCAGGAATGACAGGCTGAACACTGAAGCTTTCTTT
TRBV5-1	.	14	TRBJ2-3	TRBD1	CASRGQTGTDTQYF	TGCGCCAGCAGGGGACAGACAGGCACAGATACGCAGTATTTT
TRBV29-1	.	14	TRBJ1-1	TRBD1	CSVEPGQINTEAFF	TGCAGCGTTGAACCGGGACAGATAAACACTGAAGCTTTCTTT
TRBV19	.	13	TRBJ2-1	TRBD2	CASSIGGGLVAFF	TGTGCCAGTAGTATAGGGGGGGGACTAGTTGCGTTCTTC
TRBV29-1	.	12	TRBJ1-4	.	CSALGVLGKLFF	TGCAGCGCCTTAGGGGTCTTGGGGAAACTGTTTTTT
TRBV19	.	14	TRBJ1-4	TRBD1	CAQLGGQENEKLFF	TGTGCACAACTAGGGGGACAGGAGAATGAAAAACTGTTTTTT
TRBV5-1	.	13	TRBJ2-7	TRBD2	CASSFGGSYEQYF	TGCGCCAGCAGCTTCGGGGGGTCCTACGAGCAGTACTTC
TRBV6-1	.	15	TRBJ2-3	TRBD2	CASSEGRGKSNTQYF	TGTGCCAGCAGCGAAGGGAGGGGAAAGTCGAATACGCAGTATTTT
TRBV3-1/TRBV3-2	.	16	TRBJ2-7	TRBD2	CASSQDSGGSSYEQYF	TGTGCCAGCAGCCAAGATAGCGGGGGTAGCTCCTACGAGCAGTACTTC
TRBV9	few	16	TRBJ2-3	.	CASSVGGGEGTDTQYF	TGTGCCAGCAGCGTAGGAGGGGGGGAAGGCACAGATACGCAGTATTTT
TRBV5-4	.	14	TRBJ2-5	.	CASSLAGVRETQYF	TGTGCCAGCAGCTTGGCCGGGGTCCGGGAGACCCAGTACTTC
TRBV4-1	.	19	TRBJ2-1	TRBD2	CASSQLIVTSGGTYNEQFF	TGCGCCAGCAGCCAATTAATCGTTACTAGCGGGGGGACCTACAATGAGCAGTTCTTC
TRBV5-1	.	11	TRBJ1-2	.	CASSGGFGYTF	TGCGCCAGCAGTGGAGGGTTTGGCTACACCTTC
TRBV6-5	.	14	TRBJ1-1	.	CASRITGLNTEAFF	TGTGCCAGCAGAATTACAGGCCTAAACACTGAAGCTTTCTTT
TRBV18	.	12	TRBJ1-1	TRBD1	CASSPGQVGAFF	TGTGCCAGCTCACCGGGACAGGTGGGAGCTTTCTTT